A single sample gave rise to the 32 T cell receptor beta chains below, sequenced in a study of cytomegalovirus exposure and HLA in healthy donors. PCR was performed using 60 Vbeta and 13 Jbeta primers. Assay: immunoSEQ multiplex PCR; the TCRdb copy retains only in-frame clones and omits some. The table lists 180,000 or so clones, 65% to 85% of them singletons. The sequenced sample consisted of PBMCs. Receptor source: a woman aged 50 to 65 in good health and CMV-seropositive.

The chain employs TRBV7-9 and TRBJ1-1, with D perhaps TRBD1 (6 bases). Looked up from germline, CDR1 is SEHNR and CDR2 is FQNEAQ (reference sequence). CDR3 length: 13 residues. Deletions cut 2 bases from V and 5 bases from J, with 9 bases between. The CDR3 DNA follows: TGTGCCAGCAGCTTATCAGGGGTGACTGAAGCTTTCTTT. This codes for CASSLSGVTEAFF.

This clone has a handful of counts. The V call is TRBV4-3, the J call TRBJ2-4, with D tentatively TRBD2 (5 bases). The CDR3 is made up of 17 amino acids. V lost 0 bases to trimming and J lost 0 bases, with 12 bases between them. The germline V gene has CDR1 LGHNA and CDR2 YSLEER. The CDR3 nucleotides read TGCGCCAGCAGCCAAGATCGGGTAGGACTAGCCAAAAACATTCAGTACTTC. Protein: CASSQDRVGLAKNIQYF.

The chain couples TRBV5-6 to TRBJ2-1; the D gene is possibly TRBD2 (5 bases). The germline V and J ends were trimmed by 4 bases and 9 bases, with 23 bases remaining between them. The CDR3 runs to 16 residues. From germline, CDR1 is SGHDT and CDR2 YYEEEE. CDR3 loop: CASSLTRMSGPGEQFF. The DNA of the CDR3 is TGTGCCAGCAGCCTCACTAGGATGTCGGGCCCTGGTGAGCAGTTCTTC.

This clone was seen a few times. The DNA for the CDR3 is TGCGCCAGCAGCTCGACAGGGATTCCCTACAATGAGCAGTTCTTC. This sequence encodes CASSSTGIPYNEQFF. J is TRBJ2-1 and V is TRBV5-1; 7 nucleotides agree with TRBD1. This CDR3 is 15 amino acids long. The germline V gene encodes CDR1 SGHRS and CDR2 YFSETQ. Trimming removed 3 bases from V and 2 bases from J; junction bases left unmatched: 5.

The chain employs TRBV5-1 and TRBJ2-7; possible D gene TRBD1, 6 bases. Trimming cost V 0 bases and J 4 bases, with 23 bases left between them. Germline V lookup: CDR1 SGHRS, CDR2 YFSETQ. The CDR3 loop spans 18 amino acids. This CDR3 is CASSLDRVRDEWLYEQYF. The CDR3 DNA reads as TGCGCCAGCAGCTTGGACAGGGTCCGGGATGAATGGCTTTACGAGCAGTACTTC.

The chain uses TRBV19 and TRBJ1-5; 7 bases are shared with TRBD1. The V gene's germline CDR1 is LNHDA and CDR2 SQIVND (reference sequence). This CDR3 has 14 amino acids. Trimming took 7 bases from V and 1 from J; bases not matched to a gene: 4. DNA for the CDR3: TGTGCCAGTACCGACAGGGTGAGCAATCAGCCCCAGCATTTT. It is translated as CASTDRVSNQPQHF.

The CDR3 spells CATRDRELYGYTF. CDR3 sequence (DNA): TGTGCCACCCGGGACAGGGAACTCTATGGCTACACCTTC. This chain uses TRBV10-3 with TRBJ1-2; 9 bases are a match to TRBD1. Germline-derived CDR1 and CDR2 are ENHRY and SYGVKD. V lost 10 bases, J lost 4 bases, and 7 bases stayed unmatched. CDR3 size: 13 residues.

The V and J genes are TRBV7-2 and TRBJ2-7, with a weak D call TRBD1 (6 bases). CDR3 size: 14 residues. CDR1 and CDR2 (germline): SGHTA, FQGNSA. The V end lost 7 bases, the J end lost 4 bases, and 17 bases lay between the germline ends. The CDR3 DNA reads TGTGCCAGCACTACCGGGCTAGGGGGTTACGAGCAGTACTTC. Protein: CASTTGLGGYEQYF.

The V call is TRBV7-8, the J call TRBJ1-4, with a tentative D call TRBD1 (5 bases). There are 16 residues in the CDR3. V lost 5 bases and J 7 bases, leaving 20 bases between the germline ends. Germline V gene sequence: CDR1 SGHVS, CDR2 FQNEAQ. In DNA form, the CDR3 reads TGTGCCAGCAGCATTAACCGAGATTCAAGGGGTGAAAAACTGTTTTTT. This sequence encodes CASSINRDSRGEKLFF.

This clone was recorded a few times. This chain links TRBV2 with TRBJ2-2; TRBD1 agrees at 7 bases. The V and J ends lost 4 bases and 3 bases, in that order; junction bases with no gene match: 2. Germline V gene data show CDR1 as SNHLY and CDR2 as FYNNEI. CDR3 length: 14 amino acids. The CDR3 region is CASSGTGDTGELFF. CDR3 in DNA: TGTGCCAGCAGTGGTACAGGGGACACCGGGGAGCTGTTTTTT. Looking up the rest from reference TRBV2 and TRBJ2-2 gives the full variable domain: EPEVTQTPSHQVTQMGQEVILRCVPISNHLYFYWYRQILGQKVEFLVSFYNNEISEKSEIFDDQFSVERPDGSNFTLKIRSTKLEDSAMYFCASSGTGDTGELFFGEGSRLTVL.

V is TRBV11-2 and J is TRBJ2-3, with 7 positions matching TRBD2. CDR1 and CDR2 from the germline V gene are SGHAT and FQNNGV. CDR3 length equals 16 residues. J was trimmed by 1 base and V by 5 bases; bases with no gene match: 9. The CDR3 spells CASSGKRGHGTDTQYF. CDR3 DNA: TGTGCCAGCAGCGGAAAGCGGGGTCATGGCACAGATACGCAGTATTTT.

As to this clone: A read error may account for a junction end that differs from germline. This chain connects TRBV7-9 to TRBJ2-3; TRBD2 agrees at 7 bases. This CDR3 has 16 residues. From germline, CDR1 is SEHNR and CDR2 FQNEAQ (reference sequence). Written as DNA, the CDR3 is TGTTCCAGCAGCCCTCTGGGAAGCGGGGGCACAGATACGCAGTATTTT. Protein sequence: CSSSPLGSGGTDTQYF.

In the case of this clone: Relative to the germline gene, one junction end is altered; a read error may explain this. The gene calls are TRBV7-9 and TRBJ2-5, with 11 nucleotides matching TRBD2. Germline lookup yields CDR1 SEHNR and CDR2 FQNEAQ (reference sequence). The CDR3 runs 14 residues. The DNA of the CDR3 is TGTTCCAGCAGCTTAGCGGGGGGGGTGGAGACCCAGTACTTC. Encoded protein: CSSSLAGGVETQYF.

V gene TRBV9 combines with J gene TRBJ2-5; the D gene could be TRBD1 or TRBD2 (6 bases each). The DNA end is more similar to TRBJ2-7, so the J call may be wrong. The CDR3 runs 15 residues. CDR1 SGDLS and CDR2 YYNGEE come from the germline V gene. For the CDR3, the DNA is TGTGCCAGCAGCGTGGGAGGAGGGGGCTCCTACGAGCAGTACTTC. It translates to CASSVGGGGSYEQYF.

The chain recombines TRBV6-4 with TRBJ2-3, with D tentatively TRBD2 (6 bases). Deletions cut 4 bases from V and 2 bases from J, with 13 bases between. CDR1 and CDR2 (germline): MRHNA, SNTAGT. This CDR3 spans 15 amino acids. The CDR3 region is CASSVSGYNTDTQYF. The CDR3, as DNA: TGTGCCAGCAGTGTTAGCGGTTACAACACAGATACGCAGTATTTT.

Details on this clone: Other nucleotide sequences in the sample specify the same CDR3. CDR3 DNA sequence: TGTGCCAGCTCACCACTACTTGCGGGGAGCACAGATACGCAGTATTTT. This codes for CASSPLLAGSTDTQYF. The chain joins TRBV18 to TRBJ2-3, with a tentative D call TRBD2 (6 bases). The CDR3 covers 16 residues. V lost 1 base, J lost 0 bases, and 11 bases lay in between. Germline CDR1 reads KGHSH; CDR2 reads LQKENI.

The chain combines TRBV5-4 with TRBJ2-5; TRBD2 agrees at 8 bases. The DNA end is a closer match to TRBJ2-7, so the J assignment may be wrong. This CDR3 contains 13 residues. The V gene's germline CDR1 is SGHNT and CDR2 YYREEE (reference sequence). CDR3 region: CASSPGLAPEQYF. The CDR3 region has the DNA TGTGCCAGCAGCCCCGGACTAGCCCCCGAGCAGTACTTC.

The chain combines TRBV7-2 with TRBJ2-7; D gene ambiguous. The germline gives CDR1 SGHTA, CDR2 FQGNSA. This CDR3 is 14 amino acids long. With 2 bases removed from V and 5 bases from J, the gap between germline ends came to 13 bases. CDR3 in DNA: TGTGCCAGCAGCTTAATGCCCGCTGGCAACGAGCAGTACTTC. This encodes CASSLMPAGNEQYF.

The sample holds one count of this clone. A junction end diverges from the germline sequence, so it may reflect a read error. V gene TRBV7-7 combines with J gene TRBJ2-5; TRBD1 matches 7 bases. From germline, CDR1 is SSHAT and CDR2 FNYEAQ (reference sequence). The CDR3 contains 14 residues. As DNA, the CDR3 is TGTGCTAGCAGCCTCGGGACAGTCCAAGAGACCCAGTACTTC. Protein product: CASSLGTVQETQYF. The full variable domain, rest sourced from reference TRBV7-7 and TRBJ2-5, is GAGVSQSPRYKVTKRGQDVTLRCDPISSHATLYWYQQALGQGPEFLTYFNYEAQPDKSGLPSDRFSAERPEGSISTLTIQRTEQRDSAMYRCASSLGTVQETQYFGPGTRLLVL.

The chain combines TRBV19 with TRBJ1-5, with 7 bases fitting TRBD1. The CDR3 covers 14 residues. Trimming removed 6 bases from V and 3 bases from J; junction bases left unmatched: 5. Looked up from germline, CDR1 is LNHDA and CDR2 is SQIVND (reference sequence). The CDR3 coding sequence is TGTGCCAGTAGCCGGGACAGAACCAATCAGCCCCAGCATTTT. Translating gives CASSRDRTNQPQHF.

The chain has TRBV10-3 and TRBJ2-2; D gene ambiguous. Trimming left V 10 bases short and J 4 bases short, with 10 bases between. The CDR3 is 12 amino acids. Germline CDR1 ENHRY, CDR2 SYGVKD. The CDR3 region is CATRSPTGELFF. The CDR3 nucleotides read TGTGCCACCAGGAGTCCCACCGGGGAGCTGTTTTTT.

The chain joins TRBV5-3 to TRBJ1-6; D ambiguous. TRBV5-3 is labeled an ORF, and its function is uncertain. The CDR3 sequence is 18 residues long. V dropped 5 bases and J dropped 4 bases, with 22 bases sitting between them. This chain's CDR3 is CARSSTAARDNYNSPLHF. The CDR3 nucleotides are TGTGCCAGAAGTAGTACAGCGGCGAGAGATAATTATAATTCACCCCTCCACTTT.

This chain connects TRBV10-3 to TRBJ1-1; perhaps TRBD1 as D (5 bases). Trimming cost V 4 bases and J 1 base, with 13 bases left between them. Germline CDR1 and CDR2: ENHRY and SYGVKD. This CDR3 spans 15 amino acids. CDR3: CAISARGEGNTEAFF. CDR3 sequence (DNA): TGTGCCATCAGTGCCCGGGGGGAGGGGAACACTGAAGCTTTCTTT.

CDR3: CSARASEQYF. As DNA, the CDR3 is TGCAGTGCTAGAGCCAGCGAGCAGTACTTC. The chain carries TRBV20-1 and TRBJ2-5, with D unresolved. The J call is doubtful: the DNA matches TRBJ2-7 better. The length of the CDR3 is 10 residues. From germline, CDR1 is DFQATT and CDR2 SNEGSKA (reference sequence).

As to this clone: This CDR3 is also generated by other DNA sequences in the sample. This chain connects TRBV18 to TRBJ1-5; the D is unclear. From germline, CDR1 is KGHSH and CDR2 LQKENI. This CDR3 has 16 residues. The germline V and J ends were trimmed by 6 bases and 0 bases, with 15 bases remaining between them. The CDR3 bases are TGTGCCAGCTCTCGGGGAGACGGTAATAGCAATCAGCCCCAGCATTTT. Residues: CASSRGDGNSNQPQHF.

Note on this clone: Since no conserved phenylalanine or tryptophan closes the CDR3, a read error is the likely cause. The DNA is omitted, as the CDR3 cannot be located on it reliably, and the CDR3 follows TCRdb's listing. The J gene is TRBJ2-7, the V gene TRBV7-3; TRBD1 reflects the table's D call only, with no check against the DNA. Germline V CDR1 and CDR2: SGHTA, FQGTGA. Both ends counted, the CDR3 spans 12 residues. Here the CDR3 reads CANTPVRDRGIL.

This clone was seen just once. The chain carries TRBV5-1 and TRBJ1-4; D is undetermined. Trimming took 0 bases from V and 8 from J, leaving 11 bases between them. The CDR3 spans 14 residues. Germline V lookup: CDR1 SGHRS, CDR2 YFSETQ. The DNA of the CDR3 is TGCGCCAGCAGCTTGGAAGTTTCAGGAGAAAAACTGTTTTTT. Protein: CASSLEVSGEKLFF.

The rearrangement uses TRBV28 and TRBJ2-7; D might be TRBD1 (6 bases). Germline CDR1 reads MDHEN; CDR2 reads SYDVKM. The V end lost 5 bases, the J end lost 1 base, and 21 bases lay between the germline ends. The CDR3 sequence is 17 residues long. The chain's CDR3 is CASSPPGTPAPSYEQYF. DNA for the CDR3: TGTGCCAGCAGTCCACCCGGGACACCAGCTCCATCCTACGAGCAGTACTTC.

CDR3 loop: CASSILDRGGTEQFF. CDR3 nucleotide sequence: TGTGCCAGTAGTATATTAGACAGGGGGGGAACTGAGCAGTTCTTC. The chain carries TRBV19 and TRBJ2-1; 9 bases line up with TRBD1. The V gene end was trimmed by 2 bases and the J gene end by 9 bases; junction bases not matched to a gene: 8. Looked up from germline, CDR1 is LNHDA and CDR2 is SQIVND (reference sequence). The CDR3 is 15 residues long.

With respect to this clone: A read error may produce the germline difference seen at one junction end. This CDR3 is also generated by other DNA sequences in the sample. The V and J genes are TRBV6-1 and TRBJ2-1; no firm D call. Germline CDR1 is MNHNS and CDR2 is SASEGT. The CDR3 is 17 residues long. DNA of the CDR3: TGTGCCAGCAGTGAAGGGGTTAGCTGGAGCTCCCACAATGAGCAGTTCTTC. Protein product: CASSEGVSWSSHNEQFF.

The chain joins TRBV7-9 to TRBJ2-7; TRBD2 matches at 7 bases. The V segment lost 8 bases and the J segment 2 bases; nucleotides outside the gene matches: 12. Germline V gives CDR1 SEHNR, CDR2 FQNEAQ (reference sequence). This CDR3 is 15 amino acids long. CDR3 sequence: CASRGDWAVPYEQYF. CDR3 DNA sequence: TGTGCCAGCCGGGGGGACTGGGCAGTTCCCTACGAGCAGTACTTC.

CDR3 sequence (DNA): TGTGCCAGTAGTATAAAGAGGGTGGATACGCAGTATTTT. Protein product: CASSIKRVDTQYF. This rearrangement joins TRBV19 to TRBJ2-3; possible D gene TRBD2, 5 bases. Germline V gene data show CDR1 as LNHDA and CDR2 as SQIVND (reference sequence). V lost 2 bases to trimming and J lost 6 bases, with 9 bases between them. The CDR3 extends over 13 amino acids.